This TCR beta chain came from a study of T cell repertoires in cytomegalovirus infection. Whole-study context: Recently described HLA-C-restricted plus well-studied HLA-B-restricted CMV epitopes were used. Through public TCR beta signatures, both CMV infection and matching HLA type were indicated. Study outcomes and limitations: Of the TCR beta families, the public ones yielded a cumulative frequency that identified carriers of CMV plus the relevant HLA. Across the ex vivo response, the dominant clonotypes were HLA-C-restricted CMV-specific TCR beta clonotypes.

This CDR3 has 19 amino acids. Germline assignment: CDR1 MNHEY and CDR2 SMNVEV (reference sequence). V was pared by 4 bases and J by 0 bases, with 24 bases between. TCRdb re-called the reads with MiXCR, one entry per CDR3 protein. The table lists approximately 590,000 distinct CDR3 sequences, over 35% of them singletons. About this clonotype: The antigen is not known.

The rearrangement links TRBV27 to TRBJ1-1; D is unclear. The clonotype originates from a human donor in good health (CMV status not recorded). Some clones in this sample may be carry-over from other donors' samples. Sequenced material: cultured PBMCs, taken from culture after CMV antigen stimulation. CDR3 nucleotides: TGTGCCAGCAGTTCAGAGCACTTACGAGTCCTGAAAGTGAACACTGAAGCTTTCTTT. Translated, it gives CASSSEHLRVLKVNTEAFF.